What follows is one TCR beta chain and its context. Its antigen is unidentified. The sample belongs to a study of shared clonotypes between healthy human individuals. Donors were healthy HIV-negative adults without recent acute infections or vaccinations. Study-wide results and limits: A limitation of the genetic and exposure-history diversity represented arose from few donors.

The table came from immunoSEQ multiplex PCR; TCRdb's copy has only in-frame clones and leaves some out. The profile shows about 690,000 clones, less than 95% of them singletons. Sequencing input: memory CD8+ T cells from PBMCs. Subset indicated: CD45RO+ cells pooled with CCR7-negative TemRA cells. The receptor comes from a man between 18 and 29 years old in good health. Some clones in this sample may be carry-over from other donors' samples.

The chain's CDR3 is CATGYGLQKQFF. The CDR3 DNA reads TGTGCCACCGGTTATGGGCTCCAAAAGCAGTTCTTC. This chain connects TRBV27 to TRBJ2-1; D is unclear. Looked up from germline, CDR1 is MNHEY and CDR2 is SMNVEV (reference sequence). This CDR3 has 12 amino acids. With 10 bases removed from V and 11 bases from J, the gap between germline ends came to 18 bases.